This paragraph reports one TCR beta chain. This sample stems from a study of PD-1 and CTLA-4 blockade in melanoma. V lost 0 bases, J lost 2 bases, and 0 bases stayed unmatched. Per the germline V gene, CDR1 is SGHVS and CDR2 is FQNEAQ. The CDR3 runs 14 residues. Profiling relied on immunoSEQ multiplex PCR, and the TCRdb table lists in-frame clones only, not all of them. The table includes around 31,000 clones, 85% to 95% detected once. The chain combines TRBV7-8 with TRBJ1-1, with 7 bases fitting TRBD1. The receptor's source is a human donor with melanoma. This specimen consisted of CD8+ T cells from peripheral blood, obtained from a patient given anti-PD-1 treatment. CDR3 sequence reads: CASSLAGGNTEAFF. The CDR3 DNA follows: TGTGCCAGCAGCTTAGCAGGGGGCAACACTGAAGCTTTCTTT.